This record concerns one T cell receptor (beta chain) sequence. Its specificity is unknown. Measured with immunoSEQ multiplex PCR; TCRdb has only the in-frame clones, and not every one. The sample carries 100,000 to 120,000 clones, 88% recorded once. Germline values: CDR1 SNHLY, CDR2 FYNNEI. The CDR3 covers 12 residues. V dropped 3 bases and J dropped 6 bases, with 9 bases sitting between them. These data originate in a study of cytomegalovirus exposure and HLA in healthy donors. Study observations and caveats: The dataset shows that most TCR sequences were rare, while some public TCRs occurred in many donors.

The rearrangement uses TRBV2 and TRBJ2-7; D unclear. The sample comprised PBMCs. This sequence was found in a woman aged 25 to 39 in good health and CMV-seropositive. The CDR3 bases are TGTGCCAGCAGTGACGCAGGAAGCGAGCAGTACTTC. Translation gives CASSDAGSEQYF.